The 29 T cell receptor beta chains below come from one sample, sequenced in a study of human T cells and chemical hapten exposure (dated by TCRdb to about 2021). Libraries were built with RACE. The listed sequencing device is NextSeq 500. The public reads were reprocessed in TCRdb via fastp at Q25 and MiXCR, keeping in-frame beta chains. All rows with the same CDR3 protein become a single entry with the most common DNA and genes. The sample has 65,000 or so distinct CDR3 sequences on record, about 6% of them singletons. Together, the top ten hold 3% to 4% of the sample. The sample's time point label is to be understood as: healthy volunteer bleed at 6 weeks. Total RNA was extracted from unfractionated whole blood collected in Tempus Blood RNA tubes. What was sequenced was whole blood. The receptor source for this set is a female donor in good health. Some clones in this sample may be carry-over from other donors' samples.

The V call is TRBV12-3 or TRBV12-4, the J call TRBJ1-3; no clear D. This CDR3 is built from 14 residues. Deletions cut 1 base from V and 0 bases from J, with 4 bases between. In DNA form, the CDR3 reads TGTGCCAGCAGTTTAGGGGTCTCTGGAAACACCATATATTTT. It encodes CASSLGVSGNTIYF.

There are many counts of this clonotype. The genes are TRBV18 and TRBJ1-1, with D perhaps matching TRBD1 (6 bases). Germline CDR1 is KGHSH and CDR2 is LQKENI. Deletions cut 2 bases from V and 5 bases from J, with 9 bases between. The CDR3 loop spans 13 amino acids. This chain's CDR3 is CASSPNGQTEAFF. The CDR3 nucleotides read TGTGCCAGCTCACCAAATGGACAGACTGAAGCTTTCTTT.

On this clonotype itself: Given a much more abundant clone one base away, this may be a read error. V and J are TRBV27 and TRBJ2-7; 8 bases map to TRBD1. The CDR3 length is 16 residues. Germline-derived CDR1 and CDR2 are MNHEY and SMNVEV (reference sequence). CDR3 sequence: CASGLDRDRPTYEQYF. For the CDR3, the DNA is TGTGCCAGCGGTTTGGACCGGGACAGGCCTACCTACGAGCAGTACTTC.

There are many counts of this clonotype. The chain combines TRBV5-4 with TRBJ1-1, with D perhaps matching TRBD1 (6 bases). V was shortened by 4 bases and J by 5 bases, with 21 bases between the two germline ends. The CDR3 loop spans 16 amino acids. The germline V gene encodes CDR1 SGHNT and CDR2 YYREEE (reference sequence). The CDR3 loop is CASSPGGRAPSTEAFF. The CDR3 DNA reads as TGTGCCAGCAGCCCCGGGGGGCGGGCGCCCAGTACTGAAGCTTTCTTT.

J is TRBJ2-1 and V is TRBV28; D perhaps matches TRBD2 (6 bases). The V end lost 6 bases, the J end lost 2 bases, and 14 bases lay between the germline ends. CDR1 MDHEN and CDR2 SYDVKM come from the germline V gene. This CDR3 comprises 15 residues. CDR3 sequence reads: CASRIRSGPYNEQFF. In DNA form, the CDR3 reads TGTGCCAGCAGGATCAGGAGCGGGCCCTACAATGAGCAGTTCTTC.

This clonotype has more than one count but fewer than ten. The chain couples TRBV29-1 to TRBJ2-1; 7 bases map to TRBD1. CDR3 size: 15 residues. V lost 8 bases and J lost 0; bases outside the gene matches: 10. Per germline, CDR1 SQVTM and CDR2 ANQGSEA. CDR3 region: CSLKSRDSSYNEQFF. The CDR3 region has the DNA TGCAGCCTGAAATCTCGGGACAGCTCCTACAATGAGCAGTTCTTC.

The V gene is TRBV28, the J gene TRBJ1-1; D possibly corresponds to TRBD1 (5 bases). The CDR3 is made up of 14 amino acids. Per germline, CDR1 MDHEN and CDR2 SYDVKM. Trimming left V 1 base short and J 7 bases short, with 13 bases between. This CDR3 is CASSLSLGESEAFF. For the CDR3, the DNA is TGTGCCAGCAGTTTATCTCTGGGGGAGAGTGAAGCTTTCTTT.

The genes are TRBV27 and TRBJ1-2; unclear D gene. V dropped 4 bases and J dropped 8 bases, with 14 bases sitting between them. The CDR3 length is 13 residues. Germline V gene lookup returns CDR1 MNHEY and CDR2 SMNVEV (reference sequence). CDR3 residues: CASSSGPSIGYTF. DNA of the CDR3: TGTGCCAGCAGTTCTGGCCCCTCGATCGGCTACACCTTC.

This clonotype was observed at least ten times. The V call is TRBV20-1, the J call TRBJ2-3, with TRBD2 matching over 12 bases. The CDR3 totals 14 residues. V gave up 2 bases and J gave up 5 bases; unmatched junction bases: 2. Germline CDR1 and CDR2: DFQATT and SNEGSKA (reference sequence). The DNA for the CDR3 is TGCAGTGCTAGAACTAGCGGGAGGTTAGATACGCAGTATTTT. It is translated as CSARTSGRLDTQYF.

The chain carries TRBV7-9 and TRBJ1-2; D may be TRBD1 (6 bases). Germline CDR1 and CDR2: SEHNR and FQNEAQ (reference sequence). Trimming took off 5 bases at V and 6 bases at J, with 16 bases between the two ends. The CDR3 is 14 amino acids. In nucleotides, the CDR3 is TGTGCCAGCAGCAATTCAGGGGAGGGCCATGGCTACACCTTC. This gives the protein CASSNSGEGHGYTF. Drawing the rest from reference TRBV7-9 and TRBJ1-2, the complete variable domain is DTGVSQNPRHKITKRGQNVTFRCDPISEHNRLYWYRQTLGQGPEFLTYFQNEAQLEKSRLLSDRFSAERPKGSFSTLEIQRTEQGDSAMYLCASSNSGEGHGYTFGSGTRLTVV.

This clonotype was seen repeatedly, ten times or more. This rearrangement joins TRBV6-2 or TRBV6-3 to TRBJ2-3; TRBD2 agrees at 11 bases. Germline-derived CDR1 and CDR2 are MNHEY and SVGEGT. The CDR3 contains 17 residues. Trimming cost V 1 base and J 0 bases; bases outside gene matches: 3. The CDR3 DNA reads TGTGCCAGCAGTTACTTGGGACTAGCGGACAGCACAGATACGCAGTATTTT. Translated, it gives CASSYLGLADSTDTQYF.

This sequence joins TRBV7-2 and TRBJ2-3; D unclear. V dropped 3 bases and J dropped 4 bases, with 11 bases sitting between them. The CDR3 covers 14 residues. CDR1 SGHTA and CDR2 FQGNSA come from the germline V gene. The CDR3 sequence: CASSLGYSSDTQYF. In DNA, the CDR3 is TGTGCCAGCAGCTTGGGCTATAGTTCAGATACGCAGTATTTT.

This clonotype was observed many times. The CDR3 loop is CSARGQVGSNQPQHF. The CDR3 DNA reads as TGCAGTGCTAGGGGACAGGTTGGTAGCAATCAGCCCCAGCATTTT. The rearrangement links TRBV20-1 to TRBJ1-5, with TRBD1 identical over 8 bases. CDR1 DFQATT and CDR2 SNEGSKA come from the germline V gene (reference sequence). CDR3 size: 15 residues. V trimming: 3 bases; J trimming: 0 bases; junction bases outside the gene matches: 4.

This clonotype was seen repeatedly, ten times or more. The J gene is TRBJ2-1, the V gene TRBV7-3; D might be TRBD2 (5 bases). The CDR3 extends over 13 amino acids. Germline V lookup: CDR1 SGHTA, CDR2 FQGTGA. The V and J ends lost 4 bases and 6 bases respectively, with 10 bases between them. The CDR3 here is CASSSPAGNEQFF. The CDR3 DNA sequence: TGTGCCAGCAGCTCCCCGGCGGGCAATGAGCAGTTCTTC.

As concerns this clonotype: This may be a read error, as it is one base from a much larger clone. V gene TRBV4-2 combines with J gene TRBJ2-5; D gene ambiguous. From germline, CDR1 is LGHNA and CDR2 YNFKEQ. The CDR3 totals 13 residues. With 2 bases removed from V and 10 bases from J, the gap between germline ends came to 14 bases. The CDR3 DNA reads TGTGCCAGCAGCCAACCACCCTCCCGGTTCCAGTACTTC. Its translation is CASSQPPSRFQYF.

This clonotype was recorded only once. The J gene is TRBJ2-3, the V gene TRBV28; the match to TRBD1 covers 7 bases. This CDR3 spans 12 amino acids. After removal of 6 bases from V and 11 bases from J, the junction contained 8 bases not matched to a gene. Germline V gene data show CDR1 as MDHEN and CDR2 as SYDVKM. The CDR3 bases are TGTGCCAGCAGCCGCAGGGGGTTCGGGCAGTATTTT. It specifies CASSRRGFGQYF.

This clonotype was detected many times. CDR3 sequence (DNA): TGTGCCAGCAGTGAAGCGCTAGGGCGGCCGGAGCAGTTCTTC. The encoded protein is CASSEALGRPEQFF. The chain links TRBV2 to TRBJ2-1; D is unclear. The ends were cut back, 0 bases at V and 10 bases at J, with 13 bases in the middle. This CDR3 comprises 14 residues. Germline values: CDR1 SNHLY, CDR2 FYNNEI.

There are many counts of this clonotype. The gene calls are TRBV2 and TRBJ1-5, with D possibly matching TRBD1 (5 bases). This CDR3 has 15 amino acids. Germline loops: CDR1 SNHLY, CDR2 FYNNEI. Trimming left V 5 bases short and J 0 bases short, with 11 bases between. CDR3 region: CASSRQYYSNQPQHF. Here the CDR3 DNA reads TGTGCCAGCAGTAGACAGTATTATAGCAATCAGCCCCAGCATTTT.

This clonotype was counted between two and nine times. This sequence joins TRBV20-1 and TRBJ1-5, with D perhaps matching TRBD1 (6 bases). The CDR3 consists of 15 residues. The germline gives CDR1 DFQATT, CDR2 SNEGSKA (reference sequence). V was cut by 6 bases and J by 3 bases, with 18 bases left in between. DNA for the CDR3: TGCAGTGCGCAAACGAACCAGGGGATCAATCAGCCCCAGCATTTT. Its translation: CSAQTNQGINQPQHF.

This clonotype has a handful of counts. The chain joins TRBV4-1 to TRBJ1-1, with 7 bases fitting TRBD1. CDR1 and CDR2 from the germline V gene are MGHRA and YSYEKL. CDR3 size: 13 residues. V trimming: 1 base; J trimming: 8 bases; junction bases outside the gene matches: 4. The CDR3 region is CASSQGQGPEAFF. The CDR3 DNA reads as TGCGCCAGCAGCCAAGGACAGGGCCCCGAAGCTTTCTTT.

This clonotype was seen a handful of times. The CDR3 DNA is TGTGCCAGCAGCCCGGGGACAGCAGATGAGCAGTTCTTC. Its translation: CASSPGTADEQFF. The chain has TRBV7-7 and TRBJ2-1, with 7 bases lining up with TRBD1. J gave up 8 bases and V 5 bases, and 6 bases lay outside the gene matches. The CDR3 contains 13 residues. CDR1 SSHAT and CDR2 FNYEAQ come from the germline V gene (reference sequence).

In this sample, this clonotype turned up a few times. This chain uses TRBV2 with TRBJ1-1; TRBD1 agrees at 9 bases. CDR3 size: 15 residues. Trimming removed 5 bases from V and 4 bases from J; junction bases left unmatched: 8. Germline V gives CDR1 SNHLY, CDR2 FYNNEI. This chain's CDR3 is CASSRTGAPPTEAFF. The DNA for the CDR3 is TGTGCCAGCAGTCGGACAGGGGCACCTCCCACTGAAGCTTTCTTT. Full variable domain (rest looked up from reference TRBV2 and TRBJ1-1): EPEVTQTPSHQVTQMGQEVILRCVPISNHLYFYWYRQILGQKVEFLVSFYNNEISEKSEIFDDQFSVERPDGSNFTLKIRSTKLEDSAMYFCASSRTGAPPTEAFFGQGTRLTVV.

This clonotype was recorded at least ten times. The V and J genes are TRBV20-1 and TRBJ2-3; tentative D call: TRBD2 (6 bases). CDR1 is DFQATT, CDR2 SNEGSKA, per germline (reference sequence). Trimming cost V 3 bases and J 0 bases, with 13 bases left between them. The CDR3 is 15 residues long. This CDR3 reads CSASSSRESTDTQYF. Here the CDR3 DNA reads TGCAGTGCTAGTTCCTCGCGGGAAAGCACAGATACGCAGTATTTT.

The table lists this clonotype with many counts. The CDR3 reads CASSPAGTYNEQFF. In DNA, the CDR3 is TGCGCCAGCAGCCCTGCGGGAACCTACAATGAGCAGTTCTTC. The chain couples TRBV5-1 to TRBJ2-1, with a tentative D call TRBD2 (6 bases). Germline assignment: CDR1 SGHRS and CDR2 YFSETQ. The ends were cut back, 4 bases at V and 2 bases at J, with 10 bases in the middle. The CDR3 length is 14 residues. The variable domain in full, completed from reference TRBV5-1 and TRBJ2-1, reads KAGVTQTPRYLIKTRGQQVTLSCSPISGHRSVSWYQQTPGQGLQFLFEYFSETQRNKGNFPGRFSGRQFSNSRSEMNVSTLELGDSALYLCASSPAGTYNEQFFGPGTRLTVL.

The chain has TRBV7-8 and TRBJ2-4, with D uncertain. The germline gives CDR1 SGHVS, CDR2 FQNEAQ. This CDR3 is built from 14 residues. V was trimmed by 7 bases and J by 6 bases, leaving 16 bases between them. In DNA form, the CDR3 reads TGTGCCAGCAACCGAGGCGGCGATGGAAACATTCAGTACTTC. Translating gives CASNRGGDGNIQYF.

V is TRBV10-3 and J is TRBJ2-3, with D perhaps matching TRBD1 (5 bases). In germline, CDR1 is ENHRY, CDR2 SYGVKD. The CDR3 is made up of 13 amino acids. Trimming removed 4 bases at V and 5 bases at J, with 10 bases between. CDR3 coding DNA: TGTGCCATCAGTGGCTCAACAGGAGATACGCAGTATTTT. It yields the protein CAISGSTGDTQYF.

This clonotype was picked up a small number of times. This rearrangement joins TRBV10-3 to TRBJ2-3; D gene unclear. Germline V gives CDR1 ENHRY, CDR2 SYGVKD. This CDR3 region has 11 residues. The V gene lost 3 bases and the J gene lost 5 bases, with 3 bases spanning the gap. DNA for the CDR3: TGTGCCATCAGTGACGGAGATACGCAGTATTTT. Translation gives CAISDGDTQYF.

J is TRBJ1-5 and V is TRBV12-3 or TRBV12-4; D remains unclear. The CDR3 is 14 residues long. Trimming removed 6 bases at V and 5 bases at J, with 14 bases between. CDR3 residues: CASSPGRADQPQHF. CDR3 DNA: TGTGCCAGCAGCCCCGGGAGGGCCGATCAGCCCCAGCATTTT.

This clonotype was seen just once. The V and J genes are TRBV4-1 and TRBJ2-7, with D maybe TRBD1 (6 bases). This CDR3 region has 16 residues. Germline values: CDR1 MGHRA, CDR2 YSYEKL. V was clipped by 0 bases and J by 6 bases, with 18 bases between them. The CDR3 DNA reads TGCGCCAGCAGCCAAGATCAGGGGACCGGTAACTGCGAGCAGTACTTC. Protein: CASSQDQGTGNCEQYF.